Shown below are 26 T cell receptor beta chains from a single sample sequenced in a study of a mutant IDH1 vaccine in newly diagnosed glioma (dated by TCRdb to about 2021). The sample's time point label, decoded: week 5, during vaccination. Each vaccine dose, consisting of 300 ug of a 20-mer mutant IDH1 peptide in Montanide, was administered subcutaneously with topical imiquimod. Receptors were amplified or captured by the immunoSEQ multiplex PCR assay. The clones in this table, taken by TCRdb from immuneACCESS, are in-frame only. Not every clone is retained; where verified, under half of the shortfall comes from an unresolved V gene, and the cause of the rest is unknown. The sample data list around 46,000 clones, and roughly 78% of these were observed just once. The ten largest clones represent around 4.9% of the sample. These receptors are not linked to any known antigen. Sequences were derived from PBMCs, sampled from a glioma patient whose treatment included an IDH1 peptide vaccine. The receptors derive from a man aged 50 to 59 with glioma.

By sample fraction, this clone is medium-sized. The chain combines TRBV30 with TRBJ2-7; D is undetermined. With 3 bases removed from V and 3 bases from J, the gap between germline ends came to 6 bases. CDR1 is GTSNPN and CDR2 is SVGIG in the germline V gene (reference sequence). The CDR3 contains 11 residues. CDR3 sequence reads: CAWRFNYEQYF. The DNA of the CDR3 is TGTGCCTGGAGGTTCAACTACGAGCAGTACTTC.

The rearrangement uses TRBV30 and TRBJ1-2, with a possible D match to TRBD1 (5 bases). Germline V gives CDR1 GTSNPN, CDR2 SVGIG (reference sequence). The CDR3 is made up of 12 amino acids. Trimming shortened V by 2 bases and J by 4 bases, and 8 bases separated the two germline ends. CDR3 coding DNA: TGTGCCTGGAGTACAGGTGCCTATGGCTACACCTTC. This translates into CAWSTGAYGYTF.

This chain connects TRBV30 to TRBJ2-1; tentatively, D is TRBD1 or TRBD2 (5 bases each). Germline values: CDR1 GTSNPN, CDR2 SVGIG (reference sequence). There are 15 residues in the CDR3. V was cut by 2 bases and J by 5 bases, with 16 bases left in between. The CDR3 is CAWSNPRGPDNEQFF. The CDR3 region has the DNA TGTGCCTGGAGTAACCCGAGGGGACCGGACAATGAGCAGTTCTTC.

The chain joins TRBV19 to TRBJ2-1; 8 bases are a match to TRBD2. CDR3 size: 15 residues. Trimming removed 3 bases from V and 4 bases from J; junction bases left unmatched: 5. The V gene's germline CDR1 is LNHDA and CDR2 SQIVND (reference sequence). Here the CDR3 DNA reads TGTGCCAGTAGTATCGCGGGGGGAAGTTACAATGAGCAGTTCTTC. Its translation is CASSIAGGSYNEQFF.

The chain recombines TRBV5-5 with TRBJ1-6; unclear D gene. Deletions cut 4 bases from V and 0 bases from J, with 14 bases between. This CDR3 contains 17 residues. Germline V gene sequence: CDR1 SGHKS, CDR2 YYEKEE (reference sequence). CDR3 amino acids: CASSPGLAGSYNSPLHF. CDR3 in DNA: TGTGCCAGCAGCCCTGGACTGGCCGGCTCCTATAATTCACCCCTCCACTTT.

The chain recombines TRBV6-5 with TRBJ1-3, with D hard to call. CDR3 length: 13 residues. Germline V gene sequence: CDR1 MNHEY, CDR2 SVGAGI. Trimming pared 2 bases from V and 4 bases from J, leaving 6 bases between. CDR3 sequence: CASSYMGGNTIYF. The DNA of the CDR3 is TGTGCCAGCAGTTACATGGGCGGAAACACCATATATTTT.

The chain links TRBV6-1 to TRBJ1-5, with D tentatively TRBD1 (5 bases). CDR3 length: 15 residues. The V gene's germline CDR1 is MNHNS and CDR2 SASEGT. V shed 5 bases and J shed 3 bases, with 14 bases lying between them. CDR3 in amino acids: CASSTLGGDNQPQHF. CDR3 in DNA: TGTGCCAGCAGTACCCTTGGAGGGGACAATCAGCCCCAGCATTTT.

The chain joins TRBV28 to TRBJ2-1; D is unresolved. The CDR3 runs to 13 residues. V was pared by 3 bases and J by 5 bases, with 8 bases between. The V gene's germline CDR1 is MDHEN and CDR2 SYDVKM. CDR3: CASSFSPDNEQFF. The CDR3 DNA reads as TGTGCCAGCAGTTTCTCTCCTGACAATGAGCAGTTCTTC.

This chain joins TRBV18 and TRBJ1-5; no reliable D call. Germline values: CDR1 KGHSH, CDR2 LQKENI. V lost 3 bases to trimming and J lost 1 base, with 13 bases between them. This CDR3 spans 16 amino acids. Here the CDR3 DNA reads TGTGCCAGCTCACCCGGACCGGCGGCAAGCAATCAGCCCCAGCATTTT. As protein: CASSPGPAASNQPQHF. Together with reference TRBV18 and TRBJ1-5, the CDR3 gives the full variable domain: NAGVMQNPRHLVRRRGQEARLRCSPMKGHSHVYWYRQLPEEGLKFMVYLQKENIIDESGMPKERFSAEFPKEGPSILRIQQVVRGDSAAYFCASSPGPAASNQPQHFGDGTRLSIL.

The genes are TRBV29-1 and TRBJ2-5; 11 nucleotides align to TRBD1. The J segment lost 2 bases and the V segment lost 3 bases, leaving 5 bases of the junction unmatched. The CDR3 extends over 15 amino acids. The germline gives CDR1 SQVTM, CDR2 ANQGSEA. Written as DNA, the CDR3 is TGCAGCGTTGATGTCGGACAGGGGGCGCAAGAGACCCAGTACTTC. It specifies CSVDVGQGAQETQYF. Combining the CDR3 with reference TRBV29-1 and TRBJ2-5 gives the whole variable domain SAVISQKPSRDICQRGTSLTIQCQVDSQVTMMFWYRQQPGQSLTLIATANQGSEATYESGFVIDKFPISRPNLTFSTLTVSNMSPEDSSIYLCSVDVGQGAQETQYFGPGTRLLVL.

This clone was counted between two and nine times. This chain uses TRBV30 with TRBJ2-7; 11 nucleotides match TRBD1. The trim removed 0 bases at V and 4 bases at J, leaving 2 bases unmatched. Germline V CDR1 and CDR2: GTSNPN, SVGIG (reference sequence). The CDR3 spans 14 residues. CDR3 nucleotide sequence: TGTGCCTGGAGTGTGGGGACAGGGGGTTACGAGCAGTACTTC. It encodes CAWSVGTGGYEQYF.

The chain uses TRBV13 and TRBJ1-2; no reliable D call. Trimming took off 2 bases at V and 7 bases at J, with 20 bases between the two ends. The CDR3 loop spans 16 amino acids. The germline CDR1 and CDR2 sequences are PRHDT and FYEKMQ (reference sequence). The CDR3 loop is CASSLKGMDLRGGYTF. The DNA of the CDR3 is TGTGCCAGCAGCTTAAAAGGGATGGATCTTCGGGGTGGCTACACCTTC.

The CDR3 DNA follows: TGTGCCACCAGCAGAGACAAGGGATTCAATCAGCCCCAGCATTTT. Translating it yields CATSRDKGFNQPQHF. The chain carries TRBV15 and TRBJ1-5; no definite D call. The CDR3 covers 15 residues. V was clipped by 0 bases and J by 3 bases, with 9 bases between them. Germline V gene lookup returns CDR1 LNHNV and CDR2 YYDKDF (reference sequence).

The chain combines TRBV9 with TRBJ2-7, with 7 bases identical to TRBD2. CDR1 and CDR2 from the germline V gene are SGDLS and YYNGEE. The CDR3 runs to 15 residues. Losses at the gene ends were 2 bases for V and 4 bases for J; bases not matched to a gene: 9. CDR3 protein: CASSVGLGGGYEQYF. The CDR3 region has the DNA TGTGCCAGCAGCGTGGGGCTCGGCGGGGGTTACGAGCAGTACTTC.

The V and J genes are TRBV19 and TRBJ2-7, with no clear D. This CDR3 is built from 14 residues. CDR1 is LNHDA and CDR2 is SQIVND in the germline V gene (reference sequence). V was pared by 5 bases and J by 5 bases, with 16 bases between. The CDR3 loop is CASSPAPPGHEQYF. In nucleotides, the CDR3 is TGTGCCAGTAGTCCGGCCCCCCCAGGACACGAGCAGTACTTC. The full variable domain, completed using reference TRBV19 and TRBJ2-7, is DGGITQSPKYLFRKEGQNVTLSCEQNLNHDAMYWYRQDPGQGLRLIYYSQIVNDFQKGDIAEGYSVSREKKESFPLTVTSAQKNPTAFYLCASSPAPPGHEQYFGPGTRLTVT.

V usage is TRBV29-1 and J usage is TRBJ2-7, with D maybe TRBD2 (6 bases). Trimming left V 5 bases short and J 5 bases short, with 13 bases between. The germline CDR1 and CDR2 sequences are SQVTM and ANQGSEA. The CDR3 consists of 12 residues. The CDR3 sequence is CSVRDSTDEQYF. CDR3 coding DNA: TGCAGCGTTAGGGACTCCACCGACGAGCAGTACTTC.

J is TRBJ1-5 and V is TRBV5-1; D may be TRBD1 (6 bases). Germline V CDR1 and CDR2: SGHRS, YFSETQ. The ends were cut back, 0 bases at V and 5 bases at J, with 12 bases in the middle. The length of the CDR3 is 15 residues. CDR3 sequence: CASSLAGDIYQPQHF. CDR3 DNA: TGCGCCAGCAGCTTGGCCGGGGACATTTATCAGCCCCAGCATTTT.

This clone was seen a handful of times. This sequence joins TRBV14 and TRBJ1-6; D remains ambiguous. Germline loops: CDR1 SGHDN, CDR2 FVKESK. The CDR3 runs 14 residues. The ends were cut back, 3 bases at V and 5 bases at J, with 8 bases in the middle. CDR3 coding DNA: TGTGCCAGCAGCCACAGGACCGATAATTCACCCCTCCACTTT. The encoded protein is CASSHRTDNSPLHF.

V usage is TRBV2 and J usage is TRBJ2-1; the match to TRBD2 covers 8 bases. Trimming cost V 0 bases and J 8 bases; bases outside gene matches: 6. The V gene's germline CDR1 is SNHLY and CDR2 FYNNEI. The CDR3 contains 15 residues. This CDR3 is CASSEADGGGHEQFF. As DNA, the CDR3 is TGTGCCAGCAGTGAAGCGGACGGGGGGGGACATGAGCAGTTCTTC.

This chain connects TRBV19 to TRBJ2-5; D is possibly TRBD1 (6 bases). The CDR3 is made up of 14 amino acids. Germline lookup yields CDR1 LNHDA and CDR2 SQIVND (reference sequence). V was trimmed by 3 bases and J by 5 bases, leaving 13 bases between them. In nucleotides, the CDR3 is TGTGCCAGTAGTATCCGGGGACAATCTGAGACCCAGTACTTC. Translation: CASSIRGQSETQYF.

The J gene is TRBJ2-7, the V gene TRBV15; TRBD1 aligns across 7 bases. Germline lookup yields CDR1 LNHNV and CDR2 YYDKDF (reference sequence). The CDR3 extends over 14 amino acids. V was clipped by 1 base and J by 4 bases; unmatched bases: 4. The CDR3, as DNA: TGTGCCACCAGCAGAGTAGGCAGGGGGTACGAGCAGTACTTC. Translating gives CATSRVGRGYEQYF.

The chain joins TRBV7-8 to TRBJ2-5; weak D call: TRBD1 (5 bases). V was pared by 2 bases and J by 1 base, with 8 bases between. The CDR3 is 14 residues long. Germline V gene data show CDR1 as SGHVS and CDR2 as FQNEAQ. The CDR3 protein is CASSLIQGQETQYF. The DNA for the CDR3 is TGTGCCAGCAGCTTAATTCAGGGCCAAGAGACCCAGTACTTC.

This chain links TRBV9 with TRBJ2-7; perhaps TRBD1 as D (7 bases). CDR1 is SGDLS and CDR2 is YYNGEE in the germline V gene. This CDR3 comprises 14 residues. V was trimmed by 3 bases and J by 3 bases, leaving 13 bases between them. The CDR3 sequence: CASSARQGGYEQYF. The CDR3 DNA reads TGTGCCAGCAGCGCCCGACAGGGAGGCTACGAGCAGTACTTC. Full variable domain (missing parts from reference TRBV9 and TRBJ2-7): DSGVTQTPKHLITATGQRVTLRCSPRSGDLSVYWYQQSLDQGLQFLIQYYNGEERAKGNILERFSAQQFPDLHSELNLSSLELGDSALYFCASSARQGGYEQYFGPGTRLTVT.

The J gene is TRBJ1-2, the V gene TRBV18; no clear D gene. V was trimmed by 3 bases and J by 4 bases, leaving 15 bases between them. This CDR3 is built from 15 residues. CDR1 and CDR2 (germline): KGHSH, LQKENI. The CDR3 is CASSPAGETVYGYTF. Written as DNA, the CDR3 is TGTGCCAGCTCACCCGCTGGGGAAACCGTCTATGGCTACACCTTC. Drawing the rest from reference TRBV18 and TRBJ1-2, the complete variable domain is NAGVMQNPRHLVRRRGQEARLRCSPMKGHSHVYWYRQLPEEGLKFMVYLQKENIIDESGMPKERFSAEFPKEGPSILRIQQVVRGDSAAYFCASSPAGETVYGYTFGSGTRLTVV.

The chain recombines TRBV7-9 with TRBJ2-7, with unresolved D. This CDR3 contains 14 residues. Germline values: CDR1 SEHNR, CDR2 FQNEAQ (reference sequence). With 5 bases removed from V and 2 bases from J, the gap between germline ends came to 13 bases. CDR3 residues: CASSPRYAAYEQYF. In DNA, the CDR3 is TGTGCCAGCAGCCCCCGGTACGCAGCCTACGAGCAGTACTTC.

This sequence joins TRBV4-2 and TRBJ1-2; perhaps TRBD1 as D (5 bases). The CDR3 runs to 17 residues. Trimming cost V 1 base and J 2 bases, with 17 bases left between them. Germline V gene sequence: CDR1 LGHNA, CDR2 YNFKEQ. CDR3 sequence reads: CASSQVGLIGHNYGYTF. The CDR3 DNA follows: TGTGCCAGCAGCCAAGTCGGTTTGATAGGACACAACTATGGCTACACCTTC.